This TCR beta chain was sequenced in a study of blood T cell repertoires in COVID-19. Study context: There were acute and convalescent COVID-19 samples, and they came from the United States, Italy and Spain. Nucleic acid was either cDNA or gDNA, and it came from T cells, B-cell-depleted T cells, or PBMCs.

Profiled with immunoSEQ multiplex PCR; TCRdb holds only in-frame clones, not every one. The data show about 360,000 clones, about 88% seen once. This receptor was taken from a human donor in a cohort sampled during active COVID-19. The material sequenced was peripheral blood.

The CDR3 nucleotides are TGCAGCGTTCAGGGACAGGCTGGTAATGAAAAACTGTTTTTT. Protein sequence: CSVQGQAGNEKLFF. The chain uses TRBV29-1 and TRBJ1-4; 8 nucleotides agree with TRBD1. CDR3 length: 14 amino acids. Germline V gives CDR1 SQVTM, CDR2 ANQGSEA. V shed 5 bases and J 4 bases; nucleotides not matched to a gene: 6.